The 22 T cell receptor beta chains given below trace back to one sample, sequenced in a study of blood T cell repertoires in COVID-19 (dated by TCRdb to 2018 to 2021). Libraries were built with the immunoSEQ multiplex PCR assay. In its TCRdb copy, this immuneACCESS table keeps in-frame sequences only and misses some clones. Where compared with another copy, unresolved V genes explain less than half of these, and the others have no known cause. The sample table shows hundreds of thousands of clones, and approximately 86% are seen once. Roughly 1.7% of the sample rests with the top ten. The sample comprised PBMCs or T cells enriched from blood (not recorded which). The receptors were sampled from a woman aged 50 to 65 who had recovered from COVID-19.

The rearrangement joins TRBV7-2 to TRBJ2-1; 9 nucleotides line up with TRBD2. Germline CDR1 is SGHTA and CDR2 is FQGNSA. The length of the CDR3 is 15 residues. V lost 3 bases and J lost 7; bases outside the gene matches: 7. CDR3 residues: CASSFSGRGANEQFF. The CDR3 DNA is TGTGCCAGCAGCTTTAGCGGGAGAGGCGCTAATGAGCAGTTCTTC.

This chain uses TRBV7-9 with TRBJ2-1; 10 bases align to TRBD2. The junction had 3 bases not matched to a gene; V was cut back by 1 base and J by 6 bases. The CDR3 totals 15 residues. Per the germline V gene, CDR1 is SEHNR and CDR2 is FQNEAQ (reference sequence). The CDR3 spells CASSLVPSGGNEQFF. The CDR3 region has the DNA TGTGCCAGCAGCTTAGTGCCTAGCGGGGGCAATGAGCAGTTCTTC.

The chain joins TRBV5-1 to TRBJ2-1, with TRBD2 identical over 7 bases. V was clipped by 4 bases and J by 8 bases; unmatched bases: 9. Germline lookup yields CDR1 SGHRS and CDR2 YFSETQ. This CDR3 is 14 amino acids long. CDR3 loop: CASSKRGLTDEQFF. CDR3 nucleotide sequence: TGCGCCAGCAGCAAAAGGGGACTAACGGATGAGCAGTTCTTC. The full variable domain, its missing parts supplied by reference TRBV5-1 and TRBJ2-1, is KAGVTQTPRYLIKTRGQQVTLSCSPISGHRSVSWYQQTPGQGLQFLFEYFSETQRNKGNFPGRFSGRQFSNSRSEMNVSTLELGDSALYLCASSKRGLTDEQFFGPGTRLTVL.

This chain connects TRBV18 to TRBJ1-1, with D possibly being TRBD1 (6 bases). CDR1 and CDR2 from the germline V gene are KGHSH and LQKENI. The CDR3 is 14 amino acids. Trimming stripped 6 bases from V and 0 bases from J, with 11 bases between. The CDR3 reads CASSPGGLNTEAFF. The CDR3 bases are TGTGCCAGCTCCCCGGGGGGGCTGAACACTGAAGCTTTCTTT.

The genes are TRBV1 and TRBJ2-1; TRBD2 reflects the table's D call only, with no check against the DNA. TRBV1 is shown as a pseudogene. The CDR3 covers 19 residues. CDR3: CTSSLRGTVAGDWADEQFF. In DNA, the CDR3 is TGCACCAGCAGTCTTAGGGGGACGGTAGCGGGAGATTGGGCTGACGAGCAGTTCTTC.

This sequence joins TRBV19 and TRBJ1-6; tentatively, D is TRBD1 (5 bases). This CDR3 has 14 residues. Germline CDR1 is LNHDA and CDR2 is SQIVND (reference sequence). V lost 4 bases to trimming and J lost 5 bases, with 9 bases between them. CDR3 nucleotide sequence: TGTGCCAGTAGTAGGGAGGGGAATAATTCACCCCTCCACTTT. It specifies CASSREGNNSPLHF.

The gene calls are TRBV7-9 and TRBJ1-2, with 8 positions matching TRBD1. This CDR3 is built from 14 residues. V dropped 4 bases and J dropped 4; count of bases not matched to a gene: 5. Germline CDR1 SEHNR, CDR2 FQNEAQ (reference sequence). The DNA of the CDR3 is TGTGCCAGCAGCTCAGGACAGGGAGCCTATGGCTACACCTTC. It specifies CASSSGQGAYGYTF.

Written as DNA, the CDR3 is TGTGCCAGCAGCCTGACAGGGTTGGAGCAGTACTTC. This gives the protein CASSLTGLEQYF. The chain has TRBV14 and TRBJ2-7, with TRBD1 matching over 7 bases. The V and J ends lost 4 bases and 7 bases, in that order; junction bases with no gene match: 4. This CDR3 region has 12 residues. The germline V gene encodes CDR1 SGHDN and CDR2 FVKESK.

The chain links TRBV5-1 to TRBJ2-1, with 8 nucleotides matching TRBD2. CDR1 is SGHRS and CDR2 is YFSETQ in the germline V gene. Losses at the gene ends were 0 bases for V and 3 bases for J; bases not matched to a gene: 5. This CDR3 region has 16 residues. CDR3 sequence (DNA): TGCGCCAGCAGCTTGGGAAGCGGGAGCTTCTACAATGAGCAGTTCTTC. Encoded protein: CASSLGSGSFYNEQFF.

The V call is TRBV6-1, the J call TRBJ1-5, with D perhaps TRBD1 (6 bases). This CDR3 region has 17 residues. CDR1 and CDR2 from the germline V gene are MNHNS and SASEGT. Trimming took 3 bases from V and 3 from J, leaving 18 bases between them. The CDR3 reads CASSDLRGLGSNQPQHF. In DNA form, the CDR3 reads TGTGCCAGCAGTGATTTGCGGGGGCTGGGCTCCAATCAGCCCCAGCATTTT.

This chain connects TRBV5-1 to TRBJ1-1, with a tentative D call TRBD1 (6 bases). CDR3 length: 16 residues. Germline assignment: CDR1 SGHRS and CDR2 YFSETQ. V lost 2 bases to trimming and J lost 0 bases, with 14 bases between them. CDR3: CASSFSVSGVNTEAFF. CDR3 bases: TGCGCCAGCAGCTTTTCGGTTTCAGGGGTGAACACTGAAGCTTTCTTT.

V usage is TRBV2 and J usage is TRBJ1-1, with D unresolved. The CDR3 covers 12 residues. The germline V gene encodes CDR1 SNHLY and CDR2 FYNNEI. The germline V and J ends were trimmed by 8 bases and 4 bases, with 11 bases remaining between them. The CDR3 DNA is TGTGCCAGCGGATATTCGGGCACTGAAGCTTTCTTT. Protein product: CASGYSGTEAFF.

The CDR3 is CASSQDLGAGYTF. The CDR3 DNA reads as TGTGCCAGCAGCCAAGATCTAGGAGCGGGCTACACCTTC. The chain has TRBV3-1 (or the pseudogene TRBV3-2) and TRBJ1-2; D is uncertain. V was shortened by 0 bases and J by 8 bases, with 10 bases between the two germline ends. Germline values: CDR1 LGHDT, CDR2 YNNKEL (reference sequence). The CDR3 extends over 13 amino acids.

J is TRBJ1-1 and V is TRBV2; a weak D match, TRBD1 (6 bases). CDR1 SNHLY and CDR2 FYNNEI come from the germline V gene. The CDR3 covers 13 residues. Trimming shortened V by 6 bases and J by 1 base, and 9 bases separated the two germline ends. The CDR3 here is CASRTTGNTEAFF. CDR3 DNA: TGTGCCAGCAGAACGACAGGGAACACTGAAGCTTTCTTT.

This chain uses TRBV5-4 with TRBJ1-4, with D perhaps TRBD1 (6 bases). Germline CDR1 SGHNT, CDR2 YYREEE (reference sequence). The CDR3 runs to 16 residues. With 4 bases removed from V and 2 bases from J, the gap between germline ends came to 15 bases. The CDR3 nucleotides are TGTGCCAGCAGCCCTGGTTGGGGGCTGACTAATGAAAAACTGTTTTTT. Translation gives CASSPGWGLTNEKLFF.

The chain couples TRBV6-5 to TRBJ1-3; tentatively, D is TRBD1 (6 bases). Trimming took off 6 bases at V and 0 bases at J, with 9 bases between the two ends. CDR3 length: 14 amino acids. CDR1 is MNHEY, CDR2 SVGAGI, per germline. The DNA of the CDR3 is TGTGCCAGCAGACCGGGACACTCTGGAAACACCATATATTTT. Protein: CASRPGHSGNTIYF.

This chain connects TRBV2 to TRBJ1-2; no definite D call. This CDR3 is built from 12 residues. V lost 4 bases to trimming and J lost 4 bases, with 7 bases between them. CDR1 is SNHLY, CDR2 FYNNEI, per germline. The CDR3 sequence is CASSVAAYGYTF. The DNA for the CDR3 is TGTGCCAGCAGTGTGGCGGCCTATGGCTACACCTTC.

The chain joins TRBV4-3 to TRBJ2-1, with D maybe TRBD1 (6 bases). The CDR3 is 15 residues long. The V gene lost 0 bases and the J gene lost 4 bases, with 10 bases spanning the gap. The germline gives CDR1 LGHNA, CDR2 YSLEER. CDR3 region: CASSQDRGSYNEQFF. DNA of the CDR3: TGCGCCAGCAGCCAAGACAGGGGTTCATACAATGAGCAGTTCTTC.

The table lists this clone with a few counts. The rearrangement joins TRBV2 to TRBJ2-7; TRBD1 aligns across 10 bases. The CDR3 is made up of 15 amino acids. J gave up 2 bases and V 4 bases, and 5 bases lay outside the gene matches. In germline, CDR1 is SNHLY, CDR2 FYNNEI. The CDR3 is CASSGPGTGAYEQYF. The CDR3 nucleotides read TGTGCCAGCAGTGGCCCCGGGACAGGGGCCTACGAGCAGTACTTC. Complete variable domain (other parts from reference TRBV2 and TRBJ2-7): EPEVTQTPSHQVTQMGQEVILRCVPISNHLYFYWYRQILGQKVEFLVSFYNNEISEKSEIFDDQFSVERPDGSNFTLKIRSTKLEDSAMYFCASSGPGTGAYEQYFGPGTRLTVT.

The chain is built from TRBV5-1 and TRBJ2-5; no firm D call. The CDR3 totals 19 residues. Germline values: CDR1 SGHRS, CDR2 YFSETQ. Trimming left V 2 bases short and J 5 bases short, with 28 bases between. In DNA, the CDR3 is TGCGCCAGCAGCTTCGAATCCTTCAGCTCGCTCTTGAGGCGGGAGACCCAGTACTTC. Protein: CASSFESFSSLLRRETQYF.

The J gene is TRBJ1-5, the V gene TRBV6-6, with 7 bases identical to TRBD1. CDR3 length equals 15 residues. The germline CDR1 and CDR2 sequences are MNHNY and SVGAGI (reference sequence). With 6 bases clipped from V and 5 bases from J, the junction kept 10 bases outside the gene matches. The CDR3 sequence: CASSSQGFTDQPQHF. The DNA for the CDR3 is TGTGCCAGCAGCTCACAGGGGTTTACGGATCAGCCCCAGCATTTT.

This chain uses TRBV4-1 with TRBJ1-1, with D possibly being TRBD1 (5 bases). Germline loops: CDR1 MGHRA, CDR2 YSYEKL. The CDR3 has 16 residues. V was trimmed by 4 bases and J by 1 base, leaving 16 bases between them. CDR3 residues: CASSRTRGRSNTEAFF. The CDR3 bases are TGCGCCAGCAGCCGTACGCGGGGCAGGTCGAACACTGAAGCTTTCTTT.